A single sample is the source of the 20 T cell receptor beta chains below, sequenced in a study of blood T cell repertoires in COVID-19 (dated by TCRdb to 2018 to 2021). The method behind the library was the immunoSEQ multiplex PCR assay. TCRdb obtained this table from immuneACCESS and retained in-frame rearrangements with V and J assigned. These tables miss some clones; where compared with another copy, unresolved V genes account for less than half of the shortfall, and the remainder is unexplained. This sample has fewer than 250,000 clones in its table, and 80% to 90% of those were observed once. Jointly, the top ten make up about 4.8% of the sample. Sequenced input: peripheral blood. The source is a man between 45 and 60 years old with acute or convalescent COVID-19.

This clone was seen only once. The V and J genes are TRBV7-9 and TRBJ1-6; TRBD1 matches 7 bases. Germline V gene sequence: CDR1 SEHNR, CDR2 FQNEAQ (reference sequence). The CDR3 spans 14 residues. V was clipped by 5 bases and J by 7 bases; unmatched bases: 5. The CDR3 sequence is CASSRDRPNSPLHF. Here the CDR3 DNA reads TGTGCCAGCAGCCGGGACAGACCGAATTCACCCCTCCACTTT.

This sequence joins TRBV7-9 and TRBJ1-2; 8 nucleotides match TRBD1. Germline assignment: CDR1 SEHNR and CDR2 FQNEAQ (reference sequence). After removal of 1 base from V and 2 bases from J, the junction contained 3 bases not matched to a gene. The CDR3 sequence is 15 residues long. The CDR3: CASSLGTGPNYGYTF. CDR3 DNA: TGTGCCAGCAGCTTAGGGACAGGGCCAAACTATGGCTACACCTTC. Full variable domain (rest looked up from reference TRBV7-9 and TRBJ1-2): DTGVSQNPRHKITKRGQNVTFRCDPISEHNRLYWYRQTLGQGPEFLTYFQNEAQLEKSRLLSDRFSAERPKGSFSTLEIQRTEQGDSAMYLCASSLGTGPNYGYTFGSGTRLTVV.

The rearrangement joins TRBV3-1 (or the pseudogene TRBV3-2) to TRBJ1-2; D may be TRBD1 (5 bases). Trimming pared 4 bases from V and 6 bases from J, leaving 15 bases between. Germline CDR1 reads LGHDT; CDR2 reads YNNKEL (reference sequence). This CDR3 has 14 residues. For the CDR3, the DNA is TGTGCCAGCAGCCCAAGAGGAGGGGTGAATGGCTACACCTTC. It specifies CASSPRGGVNGYTF.

The DNA for the CDR3 is TGTGCCAGCAGGCCCCGAAGCGGGGGCCGGGAGACCCAGTACTTC. This sequence encodes CASRPRSGGRETQYF. The chain recombines TRBV6-5 with TRBJ2-5; TRBD2 matches at 8 bases. The CDR3 runs to 15 residues. Germline CDR1 and CDR2: MNHEY and SVGAGI. V shed 6 bases, J shed 5 bases, and the junction held 11 bases outside the gene matches.

This chain links TRBV5-6 with TRBJ2-7, with a tentative D call TRBD1 (5 bases). Trimming removed 1 base at V and 4 bases at J, with 15 bases between. Germline V gene sequence: CDR1 SGHDT, CDR2 YYEEEE. There are 15 residues in the CDR3. In DNA, the CDR3 is TGTGCCAGCAGCTTGCGGGCAGGGAAGTGGTACGAGCAGTACTTC. This sequence encodes CASSLRAGKWYEQYF.

The chain recombines TRBV2 with TRBJ2-7; D ambiguous. V was cut by 7 bases and J by 2 bases, with 9 bases left in between. Germline-derived CDR1 and CDR2 are SNHLY and FYNNEI. The CDR3 has 12 amino acids. CDR3 residues: CASKSQTYEQYF. The CDR3 nucleotides read TGTGCCAGCAAAAGTCAGACCTACGAGCAGTACTTC.

V usage is TRBV6-5 and J usage is TRBJ2-7, with D tentatively TRBD1 (6 bases). Germline CDR1 MNHEY, CDR2 SVGAGI. The CDR3 consists of 15 residues. V was cut by 5 bases and J by 2 bases, with 16 bases left in between. CDR3 protein: CASSLEQGSPYEQYF. The CDR3 bases are TGTGCCAGCAGTCTCGAACAGGGATCTCCCTACGAGCAGTACTTC.

The genes are TRBV6-2 or TRBV6-3 and TRBJ1-5; no reliable D call. This CDR3 is 15 amino acids long. Trimming shortened V by 2 bases and J by 4 bases, and 12 bases separated the two germline ends. Germline CDR1 reads MNHEY; CDR2 reads SVGEGT. The CDR3 loop is CASSYGQPGNQPQHF. The CDR3 DNA is TGTGCCAGCAGTTACGGGCAGCCTGGAAATCAGCCCCAGCATTTT.

This clone appeared once. The chain couples TRBV18 to TRBJ1-2, with D perhaps TRBD1 (5 bases). This CDR3 spans 16 amino acids. Trimming removed 6 bases from V and 2 bases from J, with 19 bases in between. Germline-derived CDR1 and CDR2 are KGHSH and LQKENI. The CDR3 nucleotides are TGTGCCAGCTCGGACCAGGCGAATGGGGCCAACTATGGCTACACCTTC. This gives the protein CASSDQANGANYGYTF.

The chain combines TRBV9 with TRBJ2-1, with TRBD2 matching 7 bases. V lost 4 bases, J lost 5 bases, and 15 bases stayed unmatched. The CDR3 is 17 amino acids. The germline V gene has CDR1 SGDLS and CDR2 YYNGEE. CDR3 sequence (DNA): TGTGCCAGCAGCTCAGGCGAGGGGAGGGCTGCCAACAATGAGCAGTTCTTC. Amino acid sequence: CASSSGEGRAANNEQFF.

V gene TRBV12-3 or TRBV12-4 combines with J gene TRBJ1-1; 9 bases agree with TRBD1. Losses at the gene ends were 6 bases for V and 5 bases for J; bases not matched to a gene: 4. The CDR3 contains 13 residues. CDR3 amino acids: CASSQGQGTEAFF. The CDR3 DNA follows: TGTGCCAGCAGCCAAGGACAGGGGACTGAAGCTTTCTTT.

J is TRBJ2-7 and V is TRBV2, with TRBD1 as a possible D gene (5 bases). The CDR3 is 13 amino acids. Deletions cut 6 bases from V and 6 bases from J, with 15 bases between. Germline CDR1 is SNHLY and CDR2 is FYNNEI. The CDR3 DNA reads TGTGCCAGCAGCGCTGACAGTCCATCCGAGCAGTACTTC. It codes for CASSADSPSEQYF.

The chain is built from TRBV27 and TRBJ2-7; a possible D gene is TRBD1 (6 bases). V was clipped by 6 bases and J by 3 bases, with 15 bases between them. CDR1 is MNHEY and CDR2 is SMNVEV in the germline V gene (reference sequence). CDR3 size: 14 residues. The CDR3 DNA sequence: TGTGCCAGCAGGTTGTTTGGCAGGGGCTACGAGCAGTACTTC. Translating it yields CASRLFGRGYEQYF.

The chain uses TRBV7-2 and TRBJ1-5; TRBD1 matches at 7 bases. V lost 5 bases to trimming and J lost 5 bases; unmatched junction nucleotides: 6. Germline V gene lookup returns CDR1 SGHTA and CDR2 FQGNSA. The CDR3 loop spans 14 amino acids. Written as DNA, the CDR3 is TGTGCCAGCAGCCCGACAGGGCCCGATCAGCCCCAGCATTTT. Protein sequence: CASSPTGPDQPQHF.

This sequence joins TRBV12-5 and TRBJ2-6, with 8 nucleotides matching TRBD1. The length of the CDR3 is 14 residues. Germline-derived CDR1 and CDR2 are LGHNT and FRNRAP. V shed 7 bases and J 3 bases; nucleotides not matched to a gene: 2. CDR3: CASEDRVGANVLTF. In DNA, the CDR3 is TGTGCTAGTGAGGACAGGGTTGGGGCCAACGTCCTGACTTTC.

V usage is TRBV12-2 and J usage is TRBJ1-2. TRBV12-2 is recorded as a pseudogene. The length of the CDR3 is 13 residues. The CDR3 bases are TGTGCAAGTCGATCCCGGGAGCCGGGCGGCTACACCTTC. Translated, it gives CASRSREPGGYTF.

The chain has TRBV4-2 and TRBJ1-2; 10 nucleotides line up with TRBD1. Trimming took 4 bases from V and 3 from J; bases not matched to a gene: 8. Germline CDR1 is LGHNA and CDR2 is YNFKEQ. The CDR3 totals 16 residues. The CDR3 nucleotides are TGTGCCAGCAGCCTCCCCCGACAGGGGGCGGACTATGGCTACACCTTC. Residues: CASSLPRQGADYGYTF.

V is TRBV4-1 and J is TRBJ1-2, with D perhaps matching TRBD1 (6 bases). CDR1 is MGHRA, CDR2 YSYEKL, per germline. This CDR3 is built from 17 residues. Deletions cut 0 bases from V and 0 bases from J, with 14 bases between. The CDR3 DNA is TGCGCCAGCAGCCAAGATCCGGGACAACGAGCTAACTATGGCTACACCTTC. It codes for CASSQDPGQRANYGYTF.

This clone was counted once. The chain joins TRBV21-1 to TRBJ2-5; the table calls TRBD2, which could not be checked here. TRBV21-1 is flagged as a pseudogene. The CDR3 runs to 16 residues. The CDR3 nucleotides are TGTGCCAGCAGCCCCGAGCGGTCTAGCGGGGGGGAGACCCAGTACTTC. Its protein product is CASSPERSSGGETQYF.

In its sample, this clone was seen a few times. The rearrangement joins TRBV7-6 to TRBJ2-2, with D possibly matching TRBD1 (6 bases). The CDR3 has 15 residues. Trimming shortened V by 5 bases and J by 5 bases, and 15 bases separated the two germline ends. The germline V gene has CDR1 SGHVS and CDR2 FNYEAQ. CDR3 in DNA: TGTGCCAGCAGCCCCCAGACAGGAGGTACCGGGGAGCTGTTTTTT. This translates into CASSPQTGGTGELFF. The complete variable domain, with remaining parts taken from reference TRBV7-6 and TRBJ2-2, reads GAGVSQSPRYKVTKRGQDVALRCDPISGHVSLYWYRQALGQGPEFLTYFNYEAQQDKSGLPNDRFSAERPEGSISTLTIQRTEQRDSAMYRCASSPQTGGTGELFFGEGSRLTVL.